A selection of T cell receptor beta chains follows, all from one sample in a study of control samples from healthy donors and cancer patients. Measured with immunoSEQ multiplex PCR; TCRdb has only the in-frame clones, and not every one. The sample shows about 200,000 clones, and more than 2% sits with its ten largest clones. Sequencing was done on a sample of blood. The receptors here all came from a woman in her thirties in good health. The CDR3 runs from the conserved cysteine through the conserved F or W. The order of the fields is V gene, CDR3 length, D gene, J gene, CDR3 DNA, CDR3 protein. The D gene is left open where the match is weak.

v_gene: TRBV3-1/TRBV3-2; len: 11; d_gene: .; j_gene: TRBJ2-1; CDR3nt: TGTGCCAGCAGCAGGGCGAATGAGCAGTTCTTC; CDR3aa: CASSRANEQFF
v_gene: TRBV4-1; len: 16; d_gene: .; j_gene: TRBJ2-3; CDR3nt: TGCGCCAGCAGCCAAGTGCTGGGGGCGGGCACAGATACGCAGTATTTT; CDR3aa: CASSQVLGAGTDTQYF
v_gene: TRBV29-1; len: 14; d_gene: TRBD1; j_gene: TRBJ2-3; CDR3nt: TGCAGCGTTGAGGGACAGGGGTGGCCAGATACGCAGTATTTT; CDR3aa: CSVEGQGWPDTQYF
v_gene: TRBV2; len: 15; d_gene: TRBD2; j_gene: TRBJ2-2; CDR3nt: TGTGCCAGCAGCCCGGGACTACGTAACACCGGGGAGCTGTTTTTT; CDR3aa: CASSPGLRNTGELFF
v_gene: TRBV28; len: 15; d_gene: .; j_gene: TRBJ1-4; CDR3nt: TGTGCCAGCAGTTTAGAACGGGGACTCTTTTCAGAACTGTTTTTT; CDR3aa: CASSLERGLFSELFF
v_gene: TRBV7-2; len: 15; d_gene: TRBD1; j_gene: TRBJ1-1; CDR3nt: TGTGCCAGCAGCGGTAAGACAGGGCAAGGGACTGAAGCTTTCTTT; CDR3aa: CASSGKTGQGTEAFF
v_gene: TRBV7-9; len: 15; d_gene: .; j_gene: TRBJ2-5; CDR3nt: TGTGCCAGCGGGCTACGGGACTCTTCTCAAGAGACCCAGTACTTC; CDR3aa: CASGLRDSSQETQYF
v_gene: TRBV29-1; len: 13; d_gene: .; j_gene: TRBJ1-5; CDR3nt: TGCAGCGTTGTCGTCGGGGGCGGCCAGCCCCAGCATTTT; CDR3aa: CSVVVGGGQPQHF
v_gene: TRBV4-3; len: 17; d_gene: TRBD1; j_gene: TRBJ2-7; CDR3nt: TGCGCCAGCAGCCAAGTGGGGTGGACAGGGGGCGGAGGCGAGCAGTACTTC; CDR3aa: CASSQVGWTGGGGEQYF
v_gene: TRBV21-1; len: 15; d_gene: .; j_gene: TRBJ1-3; CDR3nt: TGTGCCAGCAGCAAAGAGGCATTCTCTGGAAACACCATATATTTT; CDR3aa: CASSKEAFSGNTIYF
v_gene: TRBV10-2; len: 18; d_gene: .; j_gene: TRBJ1-6; CDR3nt: TGCGCCAGCAGTGAGTCGAGACTGGGACTTGATAGAAATTCACCCCTCCACTTT; CDR3aa: CASSESRLGLDRNSPLHF
v_gene: TRBV7-9; len: 14; d_gene: .; j_gene: TRBJ1-1; CDR3nt: TGTGCCAGCAGCGCCCAGGGGACGGGCACTGAAGCTTTCTTT; CDR3aa: CASSAQGTGTEAFF
v_gene: TRBV12-3/TRBV12-4; len: 13; d_gene: .; j_gene: TRBJ2-1; CDR3nt: TGTGCCAGCAGCAGTCTAGTGGGGAATGAGCAGTTCTTC; CDR3aa: CASSSLVGNEQFF
v_gene: TRBV7-9; len: 18; d_gene: .; j_gene: TRBJ2-3; CDR3nt: TGTGCCAGCAGCTTAGCGTTATCCGGGCTCAGAGGCACAGATACGCAGTATTTT; CDR3aa: CASSLALSGLRGTDTQYF
v_gene: TRBV2; len: 15; d_gene: .; j_gene: TRBJ1-2; CDR3nt: TGTGCCAGCAGTGTGGTGAGGGTCGGATCCTATGGCTACACCTTC; CDR3aa: CASSVVRVGSYGYTF
v_gene: TRBV5-8; len: 15; d_gene: .; j_gene: TRBJ1-4; CDR3nt: TGTGCCAGCAGCTTGCCCGGAGTAGCTAATGAAAAACTGTTTTTT; CDR3aa: CASSLPGVANEKLFF
v_gene: TRBV12-3/TRBV12-4; len: 11; d_gene: .; j_gene: TRBJ2-7; CDR3nt: TGTGCCAGCGCCCTGACCTACGAGCAGTACTTC; CDR3aa: CASALTYEQYF
v_gene: TRBV7-6; len: 14; d_gene: .; j_gene: TRBJ1-6; CDR3nt: TGTGCCAGCAGCGTCCCCTGGGGTAATTCACCCCTCCACTTT; CDR3aa: CASSVPWGNSPLHF
v_gene: TRBV7-9; len: 15; d_gene: .; j_gene: TRBJ1-6; CDR3nt: TGTGCCAGCAGCTTAGTCCGGGACCTTAATTCACCCCTCCACTTT; CDR3aa: CASSLVRDLNSPLHF
v_gene: TRBV28; len: 12; d_gene: .; j_gene: TRBJ1-2; CDR3nt: TGTGCCAGCAGTTTTAACAGGGTTGGCTACACCTTC; CDR3aa: CASSFNRVGYTF
v_gene: TRBV24-1; len: 14; d_gene: TRBD1; j_gene: TRBJ1-4; CDR3nt: TGTGCCACCAGTGAGACAGGGGCCGGTGAAAAACTGTTTTTT; CDR3aa: CATSETGAGEKLFF
v_gene: TRBV19; len: 11; d_gene: .; j_gene: TRBJ1-4; CDR3nt: TGTGCCAGTCATGCCGGGGAAAAACTGTTTTTT; CDR3aa: CASHAGEKLFF
v_gene: TRBV5-1; len: 14; d_gene: .; j_gene: TRBJ1-4; CDR3nt: TGCGCCAGCAGCTTAGCGGATTCTAATGAAAAACTGTTTTTT; CDR3aa: CASSLADSNEKLFF
v_gene: TRBV6-5; len: 12; d_gene: .; j_gene: TRBJ1-1; CDR3nt: TGTGCCAGCTTCCCCAGCCACCGGGAAGCTTTCTTT; CDR3aa: CASFPSHREAFF
v_gene: TRBV7-2; len: 15; d_gene: TRBD1; j_gene: TRBJ2-7; CDR3nt: TGTGCCAGCAGCCCCCGGGACAGGGGGATCTACGAGCAGTACTTC; CDR3aa: CASSPRDRGIYEQYF
v_gene: TRBV5-8; len: 13; d_gene: .; j_gene: TRBJ1-5; CDR3nt: TGTGCAGTAGCTAGGGGTGAGGATCAGCCCCAGCATTTT; CDR3aa: CAVARGEDQPQHF
v_gene: TRBV28; len: 15; d_gene: TRBD1; j_gene: TRBJ2-4; CDR3nt: TGTGCCAGCAGTCTATCGGGGACAGGGAGAAACATTCAGTACTTC; CDR3aa: CASSLSGTGRNIQYF
v_gene: TRBV28; len: 14; d_gene: TRBD1; j_gene: TRBJ1-6; CDR3nt: TGTGCCAGCAGTTCCCCGACAGGGCGGAGACCCCTCCACTTT; CDR3aa: CASSSPTGRRPLHF
v_gene: TRBV7-2; len: 16; d_gene: .; j_gene: TRBJ1-5; CDR3nt: TGTGCCAGCAGCCCCTTCGGAGGAGGTAGCAATCAGCCCCAGCATTTT; CDR3aa: CASSPFGGGSNQPQHF
v_gene: TRBV9; len: 13; d_gene: .; j_gene: TRBJ1-5; CDR3nt: TGTGCCAGCAGCGTAATGGGCAATCAGCCCCAGCATTTT; CDR3aa: CASSVMGNQPQHF
v_gene: TRBV27; len: 18; d_gene: TRBD1; j_gene: TRBJ1-1; CDR3nt: TGTGCCAGCAGTTTATCGCGGGGGGGGACAGTATGGGGCACTGAAGCTTTCTTT; CDR3aa: CASSLSRGGTVWGTEAFF
v_gene: TRBV14; len: 17; d_gene: TRBD1; j_gene: TRBJ1-5; CDR3nt: TGTGCCAGCAGCCAAGAAGACAGGGTGACGGGCAATCAGCCCCAGCATTTT; CDR3aa: CASSQEDRVTGNQPQHF
v_gene: TRBV5-1; len: 15; d_gene: .; j_gene: TRBJ1-5; CDR3nt: TGCGCCAGCAGCTTGGAGGGGACAAGCAATCAGCCCCAGCATTTT; CDR3aa: CASSLEGTSNQPQHF